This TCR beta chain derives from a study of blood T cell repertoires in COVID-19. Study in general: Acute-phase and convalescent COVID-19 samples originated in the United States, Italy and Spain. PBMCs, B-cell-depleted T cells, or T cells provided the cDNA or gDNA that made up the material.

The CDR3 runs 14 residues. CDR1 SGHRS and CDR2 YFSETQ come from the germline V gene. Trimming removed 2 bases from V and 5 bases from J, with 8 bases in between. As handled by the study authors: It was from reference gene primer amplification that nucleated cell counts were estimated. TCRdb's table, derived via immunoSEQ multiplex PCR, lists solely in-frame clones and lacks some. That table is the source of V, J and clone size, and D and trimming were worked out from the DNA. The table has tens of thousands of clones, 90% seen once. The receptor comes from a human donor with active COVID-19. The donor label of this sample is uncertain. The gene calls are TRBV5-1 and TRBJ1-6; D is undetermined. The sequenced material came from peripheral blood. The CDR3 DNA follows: TGCGCCAGCAGCTTAGCGGGAAATAATTCACCCCTCCACTTT. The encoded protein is CASSLAGNNSPLHF.